Shown below are 21 T cell receptor beta chains from a single sample sequenced in a study of blood T cells in healthy people across ages. Primers used in a second PCR of about 6 to 11 cycles were a sample-barcoded 5' primer and a J-beta primer mix. TCRdb independently ran MiXCR on the 5' RACE reads; one entry per CDR3 protein. This table has roughly 1.5 million distinct CDR3 sequences, 35% to 45% appearing once. Sample: blood. These receptors all stem from a woman younger than 35 in good health.

At least ten counts were recorded for this clonotype. V is TRBV2 and J is TRBJ2-7, with D unclear. Germline V gives CDR1 SNHLY, CDR2 FYNNEI. The CDR3 is 11 amino acids. V was trimmed by 3 bases and J by 3 bases, leaving 3 bases between them. In DNA, the CDR3 is TGTGCCAGCAGTGAGGTCTACGAGCAGTACTTC. Its protein is CASSEVYEQYF.

The gene calls are TRBV5-1 and TRBJ1-2; D remains unclear. Germline CDR1 SGHRS, CDR2 YFSETQ. The CDR3 consists of 14 residues. The germline V and J ends were trimmed by 0 bases and 2 bases, with 8 bases remaining between them. CDR3 nucleotide sequence: TGCGCCAGCAGCTTGGTGAGGCAGAACTATGGCTACACCTTC. Its protein product is CASSLVRQNYGYTF. Drawing the rest from reference TRBV5-1 and TRBJ1-2, the complete variable domain is KAGVTQTPRYLIKTRGQQVTLSCSPISGHRSVSWYQQTPGQGLQFLFEYFSETQRNKGNFPGRFSGRQFSNSRSEMNVSTLELGDSALYLCASSLVRQNYGYTFGSGTRLTVV.

The chain carries TRBV27 and TRBJ2-5; TRBD2 is a possible D gene (5 bases). Germline CDR1 MNHEY, CDR2 SMNVEV (reference sequence). Between the trimmed V and J ends, which lost 6 bases and 5 bases, there was a span of 16 bases. This CDR3 is 14 amino acids long. The CDR3 protein is CASRRLVPGETQYF. The CDR3 nucleotides are TGTGCCAGCAGACGCCTCGTACCGGGGGAGACCCAGTACTTC.

This clonotype was detected only a few times. The chain combines TRBV19 with TRBJ1-5; no clear D gene. The length of the CDR3 is 13 residues. Per germline, CDR1 LNHDA and CDR2 SQIVND (reference sequence). Between the trimmed V and J ends, which lost 0 bases and 7 bases, there was a span of 7 bases. CDR3 sequence: CASSIDGMQPQHF. In nucleotides, the CDR3 is TGTGCCAGTAGTATAGACGGGATGCAGCCCCAGCATTTT.

The chain links TRBV7-9 to TRBJ2-1; D gene uncertain. Trimming took 4 bases from V and 4 from J, leaving 8 bases between them. The germline V gene encodes CDR1 SEHNR and CDR2 FQNEAQ (reference sequence). The CDR3 extends over 13 amino acids. The CDR3 DNA sequence: TGTGCCAGCAGCTGGGAACGGTACAATGAGCAGTTCTTC. It encodes CASSWERYNEQFF. The full variable domain, completed using reference TRBV7-9 and TRBJ2-1, is DTGVSQNPRHKITKRGQNVTFRCDPISEHNRLYWYRQTLGQGPEFLTYFQNEAQLEKSRLLSDRFSAERPKGSFSTLEIQRTEQGDSAMYLCASSWERYNEQFFGPGTRLTVL.

A note on this clonotype: This sequence may be a read error, since a much larger clone differs from it by one base. The rearrangement uses TRBV6-5 and TRBJ2-3; possibly TRBD1 for D (6 bases). V dropped 6 bases and J dropped 0 bases, with 13 bases sitting between them. Germline V gene lookup returns CDR1 MNHEY and CDR2 SVGAGI. CDR3 length equals 15 residues. The CDR3, as DNA: TGTGCCAGCAGATTGACAGGACGTAGCACAGATACGCAGTATTTT. Its translation is CASRLTGRSTDTQYF.

With respect to this clonotype: An end of the junction does not agree with germline; a read error may underlie this. This rearrangement joins TRBV2 to TRBJ2-1; D unclear. Germline assignment: CDR1 SNHLY and CDR2 FYNNEI. CDR3 length equals 16 residues. The CDR3 DNA reads as TGTGCCGGCAGTGAAGCGCGGTGGGTAATACGCAATGAGCAGTTCTTC. It translates to CAGSEARWVIRNEQFF. Combining the CDR3 with reference TRBV2 and TRBJ2-1 gives the whole variable domain EPEVTQTPSHQVTQMGQEVILRCVPISNHLYFYWYRQILGQKVEFLVSFYNNEISEKSEIFDDQFSVERPDGSNFTLKIRSTKLEDSAMYFCAGSEARWVIRNEQFFGPGTRLTVL.

The V call is TRBV7-3, the J call TRBJ2-1, with TRBD2 matching 10 bases. J gave up 5 bases and V 5 bases, and 3 bases lay outside the gene matches. The CDR3 is 14 residues long. CDR1 SGHTA and CDR2 FQGTGA come from the germline V gene. The CDR3 coding sequence is TGTGCCAGCAGCGAGAGCGGGGGGGACAATGAGCAGTTCTTC. Its protein product is CASSESGGDNEQFF.

This rearrangement joins TRBV29-1 to TRBJ1-1; D is ambiguous. V was pared by 0 bases and J by 6 bases, with 5 bases between. Germline CDR1 and CDR2: SQVTM and ANQGSEA. The length of the CDR3 is 11 residues. The CDR3 sequence is CSVEDWSEAFF. CDR3 DNA sequence: TGCAGCGTTGAAGATTGGTCTGAAGCTTTCTTT. Filled out from reference TRBV29-1 and TRBJ1-1, the complete variable domain reads SAVISQKPSRDICQRGTSLTIQCQVDSQVTMMFWYRQQPGQSLTLIATANQGSEATYESGFVIDKFPISRPNLTFSTLTVSNMSPEDSSIYLCSVEDWSEAFFGQGTRLTVV.

The chain is built from TRBV7-2 and TRBJ2-5; D uncertain. V gave up 3 bases and J gave up 5 bases, with 13 bases separating them. The CDR3 has 14 amino acids. The V gene's germline CDR1 is SGHTA and CDR2 FQGNSA. In DNA, the CDR3 is TGTGCCAGCAGCTTCGGCTTTGGGGTCGAGACCCAGTACTTC. Its protein product is CASSFGFGVETQYF. The variable domain in full, completed from reference TRBV7-2 and TRBJ2-5, reads GAGVSQSPSNKVTEKGKDVELRCDPISGHTALYWYRQSLGQGLEFLIYFQGNSAPDKSGLPSDRFSAERTGGSVSTLTIQRTQQEDSAVYLCASSFGFGVETQYFGPGTRLLVL.

The chain links TRBV13 to TRBJ2-5; D call uncertain. The CDR3 runs 16 residues. The germline V gene has CDR1 PRHDT and CDR2 FYEKMQ (reference sequence). Deletions cut 5 bases from V and 11 bases from J, with 27 bases between. The CDR3 DNA reads TGTGCCAGCAGCCTCCCCCGGAACCACCCTAATTGTGAGCAGTACTTC. This encodes CASSLPRNHPNCEQYF.

This chain links TRBV4-1 with TRBJ2-2; the D is unclear. CDR3 length equals 14 residues. Deletions cut 1 base from V and 3 bases from J, with 6 bases between. Germline lookup yields CDR1 MGHRA and CDR2 YSYEKL. The CDR3 sequence: CASSQVLDTGELFF. The CDR3 DNA is TGCGCCAGCAGCCAAGTTCTTGACACCGGGGAGCTGTTTTTT.

The chain links TRBV20-1 to TRBJ2-1; a weak D match, TRBD2 (5 bases). V lost 2 bases and J 2 bases, leaving 16 bases between the germline ends. CDR3 size: 16 residues. Germline V lookup: CDR1 DFQATT, CDR2 SNEGSKA (reference sequence). CDR3 in DNA: TGCAGTGCTAGAATTCGGCTAGCCTTTACCTACAATGAGCAGTTCTTC. It yields the protein CSARIRLAFTYNEQFF.

The chain has TRBV19 and TRBJ2-1; the match to TRBD2 covers 15 bases. The V and J ends lost 6 bases and 7 bases, in that order; junction bases with no gene match: 10. Germline V gene lookup returns CDR1 LNHDA and CDR2 SQIVND (reference sequence). The CDR3 contains 17 residues. The CDR3 is CASRSGLAGGPGNEQFF. The CDR3 DNA sequence: TGTGCCAGTAGGTCGGGACTAGCGGGAGGCCCGGGAAATGAGCAGTTCTTC.

The CDR3 DNA reads as TGCAGCGTTGAAAGGGGGGGCGCAGATACGCAGTATTTT. Encoded protein: CSVERGGADTQYF. The chain carries TRBV29-1 and TRBJ2-3; maybe TRBD2 (7 bases). V lost 2 bases and J 4 bases, leaving 10 bases between the germline ends. From germline, CDR1 is SQVTM and CDR2 ANQGSEA. The length of the CDR3 is 13 residues.

V is TRBV28 and J is TRBJ1-5, with D perhaps matching TRBD1 (6 bases). Germline values: CDR1 MDHEN, CDR2 SYDVKM. V lost 4 bases to trimming and J lost 10 bases, with 17 bases between them. CDR3 size: 14 residues. CDR3 DNA: TGTGCCAGCAGTTGGCGCCAGGGGAGGCAACCCCAGCATTTT. The encoded protein is CASSWRQGRQPQHF.

The rearrangement uses TRBV6-1 and TRBJ2-1; a weak D match, TRBD1 (6 bases). The CDR3 runs 17 residues. Germline lookup yields CDR1 MNHNS and CDR2 SASEGT. The V gene lost 4 bases and the J gene lost 7 bases, with 23 bases spanning the gap. CDR3 loop: CASSALVQGTIQNEQFF. The CDR3 coding sequence is TGTGCCAGCAGTGCTCTGGTGCAGGGGACAATACAGAATGAGCAGTTCTTC.

This clonotype was seen many times. This chain uses TRBV11-2 with TRBJ2-7; possible D gene TRBD1, 5 bases. V dropped 3 bases and J dropped 0 bases, with 9 bases sitting between them. Germline values: CDR1 SGHAT, CDR2 FQNNGV. CDR3 length: 14 amino acids. The CDR3 reads CASSFHRSSYEQYF. The CDR3 nucleotides are TGTGCCAGCAGCTTCCACAGGAGCTCCTACGAGCAGTACTTC.

V gene TRBV10-3 combines with J gene TRBJ2-3; 8 positions match TRBD2. The CDR3 totals 15 residues. Germline V gene sequence: CDR1 ENHRY, CDR2 SYGVKD. Losses at the gene ends were 7 bases for V and 1 base for J; bases not matched to a gene: 7. As DNA, the CDR3 is TGTGCCATCACCCCAGGGCGGGGGGGCACAGATACGCAGTATTTT. Its protein is CAITPGRGGTDTQYF.

This clonotype was observed a handful of times. The rearrangement uses TRBV5-6 and TRBJ2-1; 9 bases are a match to TRBD1. V lost 2 bases, J lost 2 bases, and 5 bases stayed unmatched. Germline V gene data show CDR1 as SGHDT and CDR2 as YYEEEE. CDR3 length: 16 residues. The DNA for the CDR3 is TGTGCCAGCAGCTTCCGGACAGGGGAAGCCTACAATGAGCAGTTCTTC. It codes for CASSFRTGEAYNEQFF. Full variable domain (outside the CDR3, taken from reference TRBV5-6 and TRBJ2-1): DAGVTQSPTHLIKTRGQQVTLRCSPKSGHDTVSWYQQALGQGPQFIFQYYEEEERQRGNFPDRFSGHQFPNYSSELNVNALLLGDSALYLCASSFRTGEAYNEQFFGPGTRLTVL.

The chain carries TRBV4-1 and TRBJ2-3; 7 nucleotides match TRBD1. The CDR3 covers 13 residues. Looked up from germline, CDR1 is MGHRA and CDR2 is YSYEKL. With 8 bases clipped from V and 5 bases from J, the junction kept 7 bases outside the gene matches. In DNA form, the CDR3 reads TGCGCCAGCGGATCCACAGGGGTAGATACGCAGTATTTT. Protein product: CASGSTGVDTQYF.